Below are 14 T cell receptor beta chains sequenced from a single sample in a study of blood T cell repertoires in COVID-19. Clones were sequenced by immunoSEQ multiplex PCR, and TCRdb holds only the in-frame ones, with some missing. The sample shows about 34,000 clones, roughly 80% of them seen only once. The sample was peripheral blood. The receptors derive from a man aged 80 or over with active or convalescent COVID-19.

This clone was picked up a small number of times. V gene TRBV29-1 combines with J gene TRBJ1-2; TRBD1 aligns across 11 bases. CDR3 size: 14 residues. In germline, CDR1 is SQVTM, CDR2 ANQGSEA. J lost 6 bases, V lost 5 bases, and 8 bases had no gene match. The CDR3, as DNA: TGCAGCGTTCTAGGACAGGGGGCTTGGGATGGCTACACCTTC. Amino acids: CSVLGQGAWDGYTF. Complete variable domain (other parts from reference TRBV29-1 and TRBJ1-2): SAVISQKPSRDICQRGTSLTIQCQVDSQVTMMFWYRQQPGQSLTLIATANQGSEATYESGFVIDKFPISRPNLTFSTLTVSNMSPEDSSIYLCSVLGQGAWDGYTFGSGTRLTVV.

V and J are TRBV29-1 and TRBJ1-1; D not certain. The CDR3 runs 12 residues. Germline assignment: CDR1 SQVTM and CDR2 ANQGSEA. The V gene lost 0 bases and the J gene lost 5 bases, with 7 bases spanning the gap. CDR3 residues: CSVEEGGTEAFF. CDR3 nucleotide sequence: TGCAGCGTTGAAGAAGGAGGAACTGAAGCTTTCTTT. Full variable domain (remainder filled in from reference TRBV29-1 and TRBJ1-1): SAVISQKPSRDICQRGTSLTIQCQVDSQVTMMFWYRQQPGQSLTLIATANQGSEATYESGFVIDKFPISRPNLTFSTLTVSNMSPEDSSIYLCSVEEGGTEAFFGQGTRLTVV.

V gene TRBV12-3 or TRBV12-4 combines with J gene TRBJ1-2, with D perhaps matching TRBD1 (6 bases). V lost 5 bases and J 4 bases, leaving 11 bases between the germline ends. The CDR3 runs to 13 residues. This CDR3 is CASSPTGSYGYTF. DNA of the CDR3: TGTGCCAGCAGTCCGACAGGTTCCTATGGCTACACCTTC.

CDR3 sequence: CASSPDFHEQYF. The CDR3 region has the DNA TGTGCCAGCAGCCCCGACTTCCACGAGCAGTACTTC. V usage is TRBV7-6 and J usage is TRBJ2-7; D not certain. The CDR3 loop spans 12 amino acids. The ends were cut back, 5 bases at V and 5 bases at J, with 10 bases in the middle. CDR1 SGHVS and CDR2 FNYEAQ come from the germline V gene.

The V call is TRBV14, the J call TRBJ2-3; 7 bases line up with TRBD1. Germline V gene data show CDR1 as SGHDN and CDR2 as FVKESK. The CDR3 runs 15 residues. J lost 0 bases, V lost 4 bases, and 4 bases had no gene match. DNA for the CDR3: TGTGCCAGCAGCCTCGGACAGGTTAGCACAGATACGCAGTATTTT. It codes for CASSLGQVSTDTQYF.

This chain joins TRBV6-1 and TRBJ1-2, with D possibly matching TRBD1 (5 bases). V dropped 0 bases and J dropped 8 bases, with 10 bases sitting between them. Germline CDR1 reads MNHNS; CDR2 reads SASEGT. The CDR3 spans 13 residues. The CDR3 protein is CASSEAWQGGYTF. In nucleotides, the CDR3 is TGTGCCAGCAGTGAAGCATGGCAGGGAGGCTACACCTTC.

CDR3 sequence reads: CAGRRGQGYTF. The CDR3 DNA reads as TGTGCCGGTCGGAGGGGGCAAGGCTACACCTTC. The chain recombines TRBV19 with TRBJ1-2, with 7 bases that match TRBD1. This CDR3 comprises 11 residues. Germline V gene sequence: CDR1 LNHDA, CDR2 SQIVND (reference sequence). V lost 11 bases, J lost 8 bases, and 8 bases stayed unmatched.

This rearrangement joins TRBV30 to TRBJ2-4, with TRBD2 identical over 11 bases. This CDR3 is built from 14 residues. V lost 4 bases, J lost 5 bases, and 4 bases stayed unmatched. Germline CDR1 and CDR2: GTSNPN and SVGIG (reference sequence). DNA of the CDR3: TGTGCCTGGAAACTAGCGGGAGTACAAAACATTCAGTACTTC. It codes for CAWKLAGVQNIQYF.

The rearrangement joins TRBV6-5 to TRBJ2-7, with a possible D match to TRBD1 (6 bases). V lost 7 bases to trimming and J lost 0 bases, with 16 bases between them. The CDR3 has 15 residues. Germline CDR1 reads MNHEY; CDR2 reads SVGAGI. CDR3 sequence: CASMIQGHSSYEQYF. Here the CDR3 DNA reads TGTGCCAGCATGATCCAGGGGCATAGCTCCTACGAGCAGTACTTC.

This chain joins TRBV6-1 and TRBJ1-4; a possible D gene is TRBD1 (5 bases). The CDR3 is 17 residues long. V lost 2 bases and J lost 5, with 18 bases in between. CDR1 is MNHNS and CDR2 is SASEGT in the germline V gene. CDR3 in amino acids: CASSESRGRDLNEKLFF. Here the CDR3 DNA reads TGTGCCAGCAGTGAATCCAGAGGGAGGGACCTGAATGAAAAACTGTTTTTT.

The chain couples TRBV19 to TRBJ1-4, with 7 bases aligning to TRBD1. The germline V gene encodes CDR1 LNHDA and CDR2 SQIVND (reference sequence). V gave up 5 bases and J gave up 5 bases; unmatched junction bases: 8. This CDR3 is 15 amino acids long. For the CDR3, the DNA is TGTGCCAGTAGTTTCGGACAGGCTGGCAATGAAAAACTGTTTTTT. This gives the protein CASSFGQAGNEKLFF.

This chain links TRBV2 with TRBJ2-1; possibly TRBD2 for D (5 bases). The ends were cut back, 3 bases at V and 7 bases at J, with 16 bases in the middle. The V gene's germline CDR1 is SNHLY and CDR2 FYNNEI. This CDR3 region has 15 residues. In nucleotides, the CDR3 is TGTGCCAGCAGTGATGCACCGGAACGGGGAAATGAGCAGTTCTTC. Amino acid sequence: CASSDAPERGNEQFF.

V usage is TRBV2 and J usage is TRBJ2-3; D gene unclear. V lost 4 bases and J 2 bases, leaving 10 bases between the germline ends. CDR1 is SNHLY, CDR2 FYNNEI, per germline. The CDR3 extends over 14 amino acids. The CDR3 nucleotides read TGTGCCAGCAGTGGCAGTACAACCACAGATACGCAGTATTTT. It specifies CASSGSTTTDTQYF.

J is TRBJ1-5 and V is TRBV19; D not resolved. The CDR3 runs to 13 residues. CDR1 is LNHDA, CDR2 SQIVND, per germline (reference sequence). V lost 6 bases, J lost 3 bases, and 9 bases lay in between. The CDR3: CASRSDFNQPQHF. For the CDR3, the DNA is TGTGCCAGTAGGAGTGACTTCAATCAGCCCCAGCATTTT. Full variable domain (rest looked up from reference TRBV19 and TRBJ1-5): DGGITQSPKYLFRKEGQNVTLSCEQNLNHDAMYWYRQDPGQGLRLIYYSQIVNDFQKGDIAEGYSVSREKKESFPLTVTSAQKNPTAFYLCASRSDFNQPQHFGDGTRLSIL.